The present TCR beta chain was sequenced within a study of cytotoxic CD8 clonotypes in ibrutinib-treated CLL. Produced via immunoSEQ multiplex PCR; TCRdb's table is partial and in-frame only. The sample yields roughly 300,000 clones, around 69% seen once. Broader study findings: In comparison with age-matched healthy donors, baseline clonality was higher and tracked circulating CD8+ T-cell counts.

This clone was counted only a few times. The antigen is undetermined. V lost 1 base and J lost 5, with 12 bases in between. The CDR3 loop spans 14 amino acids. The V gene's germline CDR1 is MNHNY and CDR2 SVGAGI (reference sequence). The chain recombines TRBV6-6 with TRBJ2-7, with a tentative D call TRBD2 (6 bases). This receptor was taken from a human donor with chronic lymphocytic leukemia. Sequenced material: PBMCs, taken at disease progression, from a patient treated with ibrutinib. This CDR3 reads CASSYLLWRDEQYF. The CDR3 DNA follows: TGTGCCAGCAGTTACTTACTTTGGAGGGACGAGCAGTACTTC.